The 26 T cell receptor beta chains presented below share a single source sample, sequenced in a study of blood T cell repertoires in COVID-19. Assay: immunoSEQ multiplex PCR; the TCRdb copy retains only in-frame clones and omits some. Of roughly 120,000 clones listed, roughly 87% were seen once; the top ten hold 7% to 9%. Sequenced input: peripheral blood. These receptors were taken from a human donor in a cohort sampled during active COVID-19.

There are a few counts of this clone. V gene TRBV4-1 combines with J gene TRBJ2-1; possible D gene TRBD2, 5 bases. V was trimmed by 4 bases and J by 8 bases, leaving 18 bases between them. The CDR3 sequence is 15 residues long. Germline V CDR1 and CDR2: MGHRA, YSYEKL. The CDR3 coding sequence is TGCGCCAGCAGCCCGCTAGGACTTCTGGTCCATGAGCAGTTCTTC. This sequence encodes CASSPLGLLVHEQFF.

This clone was observed a single time. The CDR3 DNA reads TGTGCCAGCAGCCCCCTACTAGCCCTTTCCACCGGGGAGCTGTTTTTT. It translates to CASSPLLALSTGELFF. The chain employs TRBV3-1 (or the pseudogene TRBV3-2) and TRBJ2-2; tentative D call: TRBD2 (6 bases). Per germline, CDR1 LGHDT and CDR2 YNNKEL (reference sequence). The CDR3 has 16 amino acids. V lost 4 bases to trimming and J lost 4 bases, with 16 bases between them.

This clone has more than one count but fewer than ten. This sequence joins TRBV5-4 and TRBJ2-1; 9 nucleotides line up with TRBD2. V lost 2 bases and J lost 0; bases outside the gene matches: 3. The V gene's germline CDR1 is SGHNT and CDR2 YYREEE (reference sequence). There are 16 residues in the CDR3. The CDR3 reads CASSFLAGSSYNEQFF. CDR3 coding DNA: TGTGCCAGCAGCTTTCTAGCGGGGAGCTCCTACAATGAGCAGTTCTTC.

The chain has TRBV14 and TRBJ2-5; D is unresolved. The germline V and J ends were trimmed by 0 bases and 4 bases, with 9 bases remaining between them. Germline CDR1 and CDR2: SGHDN and FVKESK. The CDR3 length is 14 residues. This chain's CDR3 is CASSQDLVSETQYF. CDR3 bases: TGTGCCAGCAGCCAAGATCTTGTCTCAGAGACCCAGTACTTC.

The table lists this clone with a count of one. The chain has TRBV3-1 (or the pseudogene TRBV3-2) and TRBJ2-3; 8 bases line up with TRBD1. The CDR3 is 16 residues long. The germline CDR1 and CDR2 sequences are LGHDT and YNNKEL (reference sequence). V lost 6 bases to trimming and J lost 3 bases; unmatched junction nucleotides: 11. The CDR3 protein is CASRPYRGSMTDTQYF. Here the CDR3 DNA reads TGTGCCAGCAGACCCTACAGGGGGAGTATGACAGATACGCAGTATTTT.

The V gene is TRBV5-4, the J gene TRBJ2-2; D unclear. From germline, CDR1 is SGHNT and CDR2 YYREEE (reference sequence). With 4 bases removed from V and 4 bases from J, the gap between germline ends came to 8 bases. The CDR3 is made up of 13 amino acids. The CDR3: CASSQRLTGELFF. The CDR3 coding sequence is TGTGCCAGCAGCCAGCGACTCACCGGGGAGCTGTTTTTT. Complete variable domain (other parts from reference TRBV5-4 and TRBJ2-2): ETGVTQSPTHLIKTRGQQVTLRCSSQSGHNTVSWYQQALGQGPQFIFQYYREEENGRGNFPPRFSGLQFPNYSSELNVNALELDDSALYLCASSQRLTGELFFGEGSRLTVL.

The J gene is TRBJ1-2, the V gene TRBV6-6; 10 nucleotides line up with TRBD1. V gave up 7 bases and J gave up 4 bases; unmatched junction bases: 6. Germline V gives CDR1 MNHNY, CDR2 SVGAGI (reference sequence). This CDR3 has 14 residues. CDR3 in DNA: TGTGCCAGCACCACGGGGACAGGGGCCTATGGCTACACCTTC. Translating gives CASTTGTGAYGYTF.

The J gene is TRBJ2-7, the V gene TRBV5-5, with a tentative D call TRBD1 (5 bases). Germline V CDR1 and CDR2: SGHKS, YYEKEE (reference sequence). The germline V and J ends were trimmed by 1 base and 3 bases, with 11 bases remaining between them. This CDR3 contains 14 residues. CDR3 sequence reads: CASSLFSGFYEQYF. CDR3 nucleotide sequence: TGTGCCAGCAGCTTGTTCTCAGGGTTCTACGAGCAGTACTTC.

The table lists this clone with a few counts. The CDR3 region has the DNA TGTGCCAGCGGGGAGTGGCCAGATACGCAGTATTTT. This codes for CASGEWPDTQYF. The chain has TRBV7-2 and TRBJ2-3; a weak D match, TRBD2 (5 bases). The CDR3 spans 12 residues. The V and J ends lost 8 bases and 4 bases respectively, with 10 bases between them. The germline V gene encodes CDR1 SGHTA and CDR2 FQGNSA. Filled out from reference TRBV7-2 and TRBJ2-3, the complete variable domain reads GAGVSQSPSNKVTEKGKDVELRCDPISGHTALYWYRQSLGQGLEFLIYFQGNSAPDKSGLPSDRFSAERTGGSVSTLTIQRTQQEDSAVYLCASGEWPDTQYFGPGTRLTVL.

Comment on this clone: Other nucleotide sequences from this sample produce the same CDR3. The V call is TRBV5-1, the J call TRBJ2-5; no firm D call. The V gene lost 0 bases and the J gene lost 2 bases, with 5 bases spanning the gap. Germline values: CDR1 SGHRS, CDR2 YFSETQ. There are 13 residues in the CDR3. CDR3 loop: CASSLGAQETQYF. The CDR3, as DNA: TGCGCCAGCAGCTTGGGCGCACAAGAGACCCAGTACTTC.

The chain recombines TRBV19 with TRBJ1-6; TRBD1 aligns across 8 bases. This CDR3 comprises 14 residues. The V gene's germline CDR1 is LNHDA and CDR2 SQIVND (reference sequence). V lost 4 bases to trimming and J lost 12 bases; unmatched junction nucleotides: 8. The CDR3 reads CASSTRDRRGPLHF. The DNA of the CDR3 is TGTGCCAGTAGTACCAGGGACAGGAGGGGACCCCTCCACTTT.

The chain is built from TRBV25-1 and TRBJ1-3; D unclear. CDR1 and CDR2 (germline): MGHDK, SYGVNS. There are 16 residues in the CDR3. Deletions cut 0 bases from V and 3 bases from J, with 12 bases between. CDR3 sequence reads: CASSEYRGLLGNTIYF. In nucleotides, the CDR3 is TGTGCCAGCAGTGAATACCGAGGTCTTCTTGGAAACACCATATATTTT.

This chain joins TRBV11-3 and TRBJ2-3; 8 nucleotides align to TRBD1. Germline V CDR1 and CDR2: SGHNT, YENEEA. The length of the CDR3 is 15 residues. With V trimmed by 10 bases and J by 4 bases, 13 bases remained unmatched. DNA of the CDR3: TGTGCCATCTCAATTCAGGGGGCCGGCGCAGATACGCAGTATTTT. Translation gives CAISIQGAGADTQYF.

This chain links TRBV14 with TRBJ1-3; D gene unclear. The V gene's germline CDR1 is SGHDN and CDR2 FVKESK. The length of the CDR3 is 14 residues. The V and J ends lost 1 base and 4 bases respectively, with 8 bases between them. Here the CDR3 reads CASSQVSSGNTIYF. CDR3 in DNA: TGTGCCAGCAGCCAAGTGAGTTCCGGAAACACCATATATTTT.

The V gene is TRBV7-2, the J gene TRBJ2-1; TRBD2 matches at 10 bases. This CDR3 comprises 18 residues. J was trimmed by 8 bases and V by 2 bases; bases with no gene match: 15. Germline assignment: CDR1 SGHTA and CDR2 FQGNSA. CDR3 sequence: CASSLTLLSGRGRHEQFF. The CDR3 nucleotides read TGTGCCAGCAGCTTAACCCTTCTCAGCGGGAGGGGTAGGCATGAGCAGTTCTTC.

This clone was seen only a few times. The V gene is TRBV24-1, the J gene TRBJ2-1; TRBD2 agrees at 9 bases. The CDR3 extends over 16 amino acids. J gave up 6 bases and V 3 bases, and 8 bases lay outside the gene matches. Germline assignment: CDR1 KGHDR and CDR2 SFDVKD. As DNA, the CDR3 is TGTGCCACCAGTGATAAGGGCGGGAGGGCCGGCAATGAGCAGTTCTTC. This sequence encodes CATSDKGGRAGNEQFF.

The CDR3, as DNA: TGTGCCAGCAGCTCCTTGGGGGCGCAAGGCTACACCTTC. Amino acids: CASSSLGAQGYTF. The chain couples TRBV7-9 to TRBJ1-2; D perhaps matches TRBD1 (6 bases). The V end lost 4 bases, the J end lost 8 bases, and 14 bases lay between the germline ends. Germline assignment: CDR1 SEHNR and CDR2 FQNEAQ (reference sequence). CDR3 length equals 13 residues.

The rearrangement uses TRBV24-1 and TRBJ2-5; 9 nucleotides match TRBD1. The trim removed 4 bases at V and 4 bases at J, leaving 12 bases unmatched. This CDR3 comprises 17 residues. CDR1 and CDR2 (germline): KGHDR, SFDVKD. The CDR3 bases are TGTGCCACCAGTGACCGGAAACCAGGGACAGGGCGAGAGACCCAGTACTTC. As protein: CATSDRKPGTGRETQYF.

V gene TRBV7-2 combines with J gene TRBJ2-1; 7 nucleotides agree with TRBD2. This CDR3 contains 17 residues. V dropped 0 bases and J dropped 0; count of bases not matched to a gene: 5. Germline V gene sequence: CDR1 SGHTA, CDR2 FQGNSA. The CDR3 here is CASSLASRLASYNEQFF. CDR3 in DNA: TGTGCCAGCAGCTTAGCTTCCAGACTAGCCTCCTACAATGAGCAGTTCTTC.

A few counts support this clone. The genes are TRBV19 and TRBJ2-7; D possibly corresponds to TRBD2 (6 bases). Trimming took 7 bases from V and 2 from J, leaving 18 bases between them. Germline-derived CDR1 and CDR2 are LNHDA and SQIVND (reference sequence). This CDR3 is built from 15 residues. DNA for the CDR3: TGTGCCAGTACCATGGGGCCTAGCGCGACCTACGAGCAGTACTTC. It is translated as CASTMGPSATYEQYF.

V usage is TRBV11-3 and J usage is TRBJ2-7, with 7 bases lining up with TRBD1. The length of the CDR3 is 13 residues. Germline-derived CDR1 and CDR2 are SGHNT and YENEEA. Trimming cost V 2 bases and J 3 bases; bases outside gene matches: 1. The CDR3: CASSLRQGYEQYF. The CDR3 DNA follows: TGTGCCAGCAGCTTACGACAGGGCTACGAGCAGTACTTC. Looking up the rest from reference TRBV11-3 and TRBJ2-7 gives the full variable domain: EAGVVQSPRYKIIEKKQPVAFWCNPISGHNTLYWYLQNLGQGPELLIRYENEEAVDDSQLPKDRFSAERLKGVDSTLKIQPAELGDSAVYLCASSLRQGYEQYFGPGTRLTVT.

The chain uses TRBV28 and TRBJ1-1, with D hard to call. The V end lost 7 bases, the J end lost 0 bases, and 12 bases lay between the germline ends. CDR3 length: 14 amino acids. The germline V gene has CDR1 MDHEN and CDR2 SYDVKM. This CDR3 is CASTTGVLNTEAFF. As DNA, the CDR3 is TGTGCCAGCACCACGGGAGTTTTGAACACTGAAGCTTTCTTT.

The chain has TRBV6-5 and TRBJ1-3; tentative D call: TRBD1 (6 bases). The germline CDR1 and CDR2 sequences are MNHEY and SVGAGI. The V and J ends lost 7 bases and 7 bases respectively, with 20 bases between them. There are 15 residues in the CDR3. The CDR3 DNA is TGTGCCAGCACCCAAGTGGGGGCTTCAGGGAACACCATATATTTT. Amino acids: CASTQVGASGNTIYF.

V is TRBV7-9 and J is TRBJ1-1; a possible D gene is TRBD1 (5 bases). The germline V gene has CDR1 SEHNR and CDR2 FQNEAQ (reference sequence). Between the trimmed V and J ends, which lost 2 bases and 8 bases, there was a span of 6 bases. The CDR3 has 11 residues. The CDR3 region has the DNA TGTGCCAGCAGCTTATACAGGGAAGCTTTCTTT. Its translation is CASSLYREAFF.

V and J are TRBV7-9 and TRBJ2-1; TRBD1 might be the D (5 bases). Germline V gene sequence: CDR1 SEHNR, CDR2 FQNEAQ (reference sequence). V gave up 5 bases and J gave up 7 bases, with 18 bases separating them. This CDR3 is built from 15 residues. CDR3 sequence: CASSPQGLDGNEQFF. The CDR3 bases are TGTGCCAGCAGCCCTCAGGGTTTGGACGGGAATGAGCAGTTCTTC.

Points on this clone: At one of its ends the junction is not consistent with the germline gene, which may arise from a read error. V is TRBV11-2 and J is TRBJ1-4, with a tentative D call TRBD1 (5 bases). Germline CDR1 reads SGHAT; CDR2 reads FQNNGV. The CDR3 contains 17 residues. The CDR3 DNA reads as TGTGCCAGCGGCTTAGTTGGCGGAGGGGCCATTAATGAAAAACTGTTTTTT. It yields the protein CASGLVGGGAINEKLFF. Full variable domain (rest looked up from reference TRBV11-2 and TRBJ1-4): EAGVAQSPRYKIIEKRQSVAFWCNPISGHATLYWYQQILGQGPKLLIQFQNNGVVDDSQLPKDRFSAERLKGVDSTLKIQPAKLEDSAVYLCASGLVGGGAINEKLFFGSGTQLSVL.